This T cell receptor (beta chain) was captured in a study of CD8 T cells in Susac syndrome. Germline V gives CDR1 SGHNT, CDR2 YYREEE (reference sequence). Trimming left V 4 bases short and J 4 bases short, with 10 bases between. This CDR3 contains 13 residues. With random hexamers, reverse transcription was performed on about 0.5 to 1 ug of RNA. MiXCR, run by TCRdb on the immunoSEQ multiplex PCR reads, gives a single entry per CDR3 protein. The data hold hundreds of thousands of distinct CDR3 sequences, with around 91% observed a single time. The chain carries TRBV5-4 and TRBJ2-3, with D possibly being TRBD1 (6 bases). The source material was CD8+ T cells from PBMCs. This TCR came from a human donor with multiple sclerosis. The CDR3 spells CASSQQGSDTQYF. CDR3 bases: TGTGCCAGCAGCCAACAGGGTTCAGATACGCAGTATTTT. Supplemented by reference TRBV5-4 and TRBJ2-3, the full variable domain reads ETGVTQSPTHLIKTRGQQVTLRCSSQSGHNTVSWYQQALGQGPQFIFQYYREEENGRGNFPPRFSGLQFPNYSSELNVNALELDDSALYLCASSQQGSDTQYFGPGTRLTVL.